This T cell receptor beta chain was identified in a study of CD8 T cells in ankylosing spondylitis (TCRdb year 2017). Study-wide context: The study profiled T cell receptor beta repertoires in healthy donors and ankylosing spondylitis patients to find disease-linked TCR variants. The full study cohort comprised approximately 23 ankylosing spondylitis patients and approximately 100 healthy donors. Peripheral blood was sampled, and synovial fluid was also collected from ankylosing spondylitis patients. What the research found in general, with its limitations: The disease-linked clones were reported to be significantly enriched in matched synovial fluid samples from ankylosing spondylitis patients. Blood from ankylosing spondylitis patients appeared to be characterized by a TCR beta motif composed of roughly eight highly homologous amino acid variants. The disease-linked clones showed a CD8+ phenotype and occurred at relatively low frequencies in peripheral blood. Some motif variants had previously been reported in the synovial fluid and blood of reactive arthritis patients, which suggests shared mechanisms of disease initiation.

TCRdb names Illumina HiSeq 2500 as the instrument used. Quantitative 5'-RACE with molecular barcodes was used to prepare TCR beta libraries. The authors' pipeline ran thus. To identify disease-linked TCR variants, a new computational method was used, one built on a probabilistic model of VDJ rearrangement. TCRdb itself trimmed the public reads at Q25 with fastp, ran MiXCR and retained productive beta chains. Identical CDR3 protein sequences are pooled into one entry, listed with their most common genes and DNA. It is TCRdb's table, rather than the study itself, that gives the V and J calls and clone size. In all, the sample holds about 36,000 distinct CDR3 sequences, and 9.5% to 11% of those were seen once. The ten largest clones add up to around 21% of the sample. On this clonotype: This receptor's antigen is unknown. There are no base qualities to consult, and no much larger clone falls within one base.

Synovial fluid samples and blood samples obtained from the same ankylosing spondylitis patients were matched. CDR1 and CDR2, per the germline V gene (reference sequence), are MNHEY and SMNVEV. Compared with germline, V lacks 5 bases and J lacks 0 bases; bases without a gene match: 10. Counted from cysteine to phenylalanine, this CDR3 has 17 amino acids. This entry keeps only the CDR3 DNA: 51 bases, framed from base 1. Sequences were obtained from synovial fluid, either unsorted or a sorted T cell fraction (not recorded which). The TCR sequence derives from a male donor with ankylosing spondylitis. This receptor chain uses TRBV27 and TRBJ2-1; 7 bases in the middle match TRBD1. The nucleotides are TGTGCCAGCAGTCCACGACAGGGTGAGTCCTCCTACAATGAGCAGTTCTTC. The resulting protein is CASSPRQGESSYNEQFF.